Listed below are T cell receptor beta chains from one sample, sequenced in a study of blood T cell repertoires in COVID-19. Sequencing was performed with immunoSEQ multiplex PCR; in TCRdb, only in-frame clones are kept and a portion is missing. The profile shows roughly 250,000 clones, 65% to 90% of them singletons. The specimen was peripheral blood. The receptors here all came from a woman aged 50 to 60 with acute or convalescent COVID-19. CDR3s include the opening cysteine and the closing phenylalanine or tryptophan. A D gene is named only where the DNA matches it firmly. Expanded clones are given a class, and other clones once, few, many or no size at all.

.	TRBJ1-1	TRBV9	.	TGTGCCAGCAGTCGAATCGAGGGGAACACTGAAGCTTTCTTT	CASSRIEGNTEAFF
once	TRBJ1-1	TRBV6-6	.	TGTGCCAGCACGGACAGAGGCTACATGAACACTGAAGCTTTCTTT	CASTDRGYMNTEAFF
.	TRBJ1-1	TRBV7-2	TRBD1	TGTGCCAGCAGCTTAGAACAGGGGACTGAAGCTTTCTTT	CASSLEQGTEAFF
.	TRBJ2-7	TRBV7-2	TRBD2	TGTGCCAGCAGCCTCTCCGGGACTAGCGGGAGTAAAACCTTC	CASSLSGTSGSKTF
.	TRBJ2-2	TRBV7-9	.	TGTGCCAGCAGCTTAGGAGCTAGCGACAGCGGGGAGCTGTTTTTT	CASSLGASDSGELFF
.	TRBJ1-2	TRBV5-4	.	TGTGCCAGCAGCTTGGCCGGGACACCCAACTATGGCTACACCTTC	CASSLAGTPNYGYTF
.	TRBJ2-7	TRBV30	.	TGTGCCCGGAGCACGGACAGTACCTACGAGCAGTACTTC	CARSTDSTYEQYF
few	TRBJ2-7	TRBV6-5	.	TGTGCCAGCAGTTACCGCCTGGGCCCATACGAGCAGTACTTC	CASSYRLGPYEQYF
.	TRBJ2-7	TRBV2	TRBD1	TGTGCCAGCATCGAGGACAGGGGCCACGAGCAGTACTTC	CASIEDRGHEQYF
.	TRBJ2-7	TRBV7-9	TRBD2	TGTGCCAGCAGCTTAGTCGCGGGAGGGCCCCACGAGCAGTACTTC	CASSLVAGGPHEQYF
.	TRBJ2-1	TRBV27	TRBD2	TGTGCCAGCAGTCGGACCGGAGCGGGGGGGGCGTTTGAGCAGTTCTTC	CASSRTGAGGAFEQFF
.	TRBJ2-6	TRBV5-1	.	TGCGCCAGCAGCTTACAGTCTGGGGCCAACGTCCTGACTTTC	CASSLQSGANVLTF
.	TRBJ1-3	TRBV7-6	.	TGTGCCAGCAATACTGGTTCTGGAAACACCATATATTTT	CASNTGSGNTIYF
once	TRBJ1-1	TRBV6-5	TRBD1	TGTGCCAGCAGCGACAGGGAGGTAGAATTCGCTGAAGCTTTCTTT	CASSDREVEFAEAFF
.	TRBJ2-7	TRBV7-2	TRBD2	TGTGCCAGCAGCTTAGGCCTAGCGGAATCCTACGAGCAGTACTTC	CASSLGLAESYEQYF
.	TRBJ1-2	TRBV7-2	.	TGTGCCAGCAGCTTAGTAGCCAGACCCAACTATGGCTACACCTTC	CASSLVARPNYGYTF
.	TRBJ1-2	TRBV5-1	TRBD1	TGCGCCAGCAGCCACGGACAGGGGGGGAGCTATGGCTACACCTTC	CASSHGQGGSYGYTF
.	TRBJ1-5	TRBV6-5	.	TGTGCCAGCAGTCCACGGTACAATCAGCCCCAGCATTTT	CASSPRYNQPQHF
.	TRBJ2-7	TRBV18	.	TGTGCCAGCTCACCACCGGCATCCTACGAGCAGTACTTC	CASSPPASYEQYF
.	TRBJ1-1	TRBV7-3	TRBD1	TGTGCCAGCAGCTGGGGGACAGGGCGAGCCGCTGAAGCTTTCTTT	CASSWGTGRAAEAFF
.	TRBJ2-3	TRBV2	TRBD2	TGTGCCAGCAGGACTAGCGGTACAGATACGCAGTATTTT	CASRTSGTDTQYF
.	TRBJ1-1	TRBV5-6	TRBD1	TGTGCCAGCAGCTCCAGGGGGCTGGAGACTGAAGCTTTCTTT	CASSSRGLETEAFF
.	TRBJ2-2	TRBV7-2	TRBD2	TGTGCCAGCAGCTTAGGATATGGACTAGCGGGATATACCGGGGAGCTGTTTTTT	CASSLGYGLAGYTGELFF
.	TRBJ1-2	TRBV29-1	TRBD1	TGCAGCGTTGCTCTGGGGACAGGGATCGGCTACACCTTC	CSVALGTGIGYTF
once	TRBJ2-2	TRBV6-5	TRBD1	TGTGCCAGCTGGGACAGGGGGCCCTCCGGGGAGCTGTTTTTT	CASWDRGPSGELFF
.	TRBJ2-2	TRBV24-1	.	TGTGCCACCAGCCTAGACAGGCAGAACACCGGGGAGCTGTTTTTT	CATSLDRQNTGELFF
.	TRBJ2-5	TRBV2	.	TGTGCCAGCAGTTCACAAGCCGGTCTAGGTACCCAGTACTTC	CASSSQAGLGTQYF
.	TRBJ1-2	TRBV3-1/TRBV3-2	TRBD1	TGTGCCAGCAGCCCGCTCCCGGGGACAGGGGTCGGATATGGCTACACCTTC	CASSPLPGTGVGYGYTF
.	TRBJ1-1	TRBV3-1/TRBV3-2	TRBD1	TGTGCCAGCAGCCTCCGGGACAGGAACACTGAAGCTTTCTTT	CASSLRDRNTEAFF
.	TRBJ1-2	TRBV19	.	TGTGCCAGTAGTGGCACAGGCCGGGTGGGCTACACCTTC	CASSGTGRVGYTF
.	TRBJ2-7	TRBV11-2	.	TGTGCCAGCAGCTCCAGGAACGAGCAGTACTTC	CASSSRNEQYF
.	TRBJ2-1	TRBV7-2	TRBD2	TGTGCCAGCAGCTTACTAGCGGGGCCGAACAATGAGCAGTTCTTC	CASSLLAGPNNEQFF
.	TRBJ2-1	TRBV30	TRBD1	TGTGCCTGGAGGACCCGGGACAGGCTTAACAATGAGCAGTTCTTC	CAWRTRDRLNNEQFF
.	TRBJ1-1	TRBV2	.	TGTGCCAGCAAACTAGATGCGGGACGTATAGAAGCTTTCTTT	CASKLDAGRIEAFF
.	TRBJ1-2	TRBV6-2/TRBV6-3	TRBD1	TGTGCCAGCAGCCCTCCGGACAGGGAAAGAGGTGGCTACACCTTC	CASSPPDRERGGYTF
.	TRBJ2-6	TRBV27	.	TGTGCCAGCAGTTTCCTCCGACAGATCACTGGGGCCAACGTCCTGACTTTC	CASSFLRQITGANVLTF
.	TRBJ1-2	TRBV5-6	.	TGTGCCAGCAAATACAGGGTTGGCTACACCTTC	CASKYRVGYTF
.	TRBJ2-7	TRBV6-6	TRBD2	TGTGCCAGCAGGAAGAGCGGGGGCGCTGCCTACGAGCAGTACTTC	CASRKSGGAAYEQYF
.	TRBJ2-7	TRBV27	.	TGTGCCAGCAGATCGAGTGGGGCCGGCGAGCAGTACTTC	CASRSSGAGEQYF
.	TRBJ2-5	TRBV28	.	TGTGCCAGCAGTCCCTCTCGGAGCAGGAGGGGAATAGAGACCCAGTACTTC	CASSPSRSRRGIETQYF
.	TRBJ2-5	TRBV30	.	TGTGCCTGGAGTTTCGTAGAGACCCAGTACTTC	CAWSFVETQYF
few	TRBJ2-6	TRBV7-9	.	TGTGCCAGCAGGGACCCGCGCAGGGATGCCGTGAATGGGGCCAACGTCCTGACTTTC	CASRDPRRDAVNGANVLTF
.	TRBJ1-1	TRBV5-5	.	TGTGCCAGCAGCCTCTCATCAGAGAACACTGAAGCTTTCTTT	CASSLSSENTEAFF
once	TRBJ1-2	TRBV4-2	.	TGTGCCAGCAGCCAAGACCGTACCGGGGACACCGGTGGCTACACCTTC	CASSQDRTGDTGGYTF
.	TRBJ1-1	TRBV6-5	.	TGTGCCAGCAGCTCAACACCGAACACTGAAGCTTTCTTT	CASSSTPNTEAFF
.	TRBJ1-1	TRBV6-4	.	TGTGCCAGCAGTGAATTGCCTCAGACTATGCCTTTCTTT	CASSELPQTMPFF
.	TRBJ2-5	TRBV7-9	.	TGTGCCAGCAGCTACCGGGAGATTAAAGAGACCCAGTACTTC	CASSYREIKETQYF
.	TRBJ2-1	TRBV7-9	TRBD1	TGTGCCAGCAGCTTGGACAGGGGGGACAATGAGCAGTTCTTC	CASSLDRGDNEQFF
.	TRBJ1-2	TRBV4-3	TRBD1	TGCGCCAGCAGCCAAGACAATCTCGGAGGGGGCGCCTTCCAATCTAACTATGGCTACACCTTC	CASSQDNLGGGAFQSNYGYTF
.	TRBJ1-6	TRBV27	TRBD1	TGTGCCAGCAGTTTAAAGACAGGGAGCTCCTATAATTCACCCCTCCACTTT	CASSLKTGSSYNSPLHF
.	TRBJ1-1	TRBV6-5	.	TGTGCCAGCAGTAAGACAGGATACGGGATCACTGAAGCTTTCTTT	CASSKTGYGITEAFF
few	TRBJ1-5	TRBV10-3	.	TGTGCCTCAAGGAACCGGGATAGCAATCAGCCCCAGCATTTT	CASRNRDSNQPQHF
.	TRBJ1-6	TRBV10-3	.	TGTGCCATCAGTGAGCCGGCGGGTCAACTTTCACCCCTCCACTTT	CAISEPAGQLSPLHF